The 31 T cell receptor beta chains below all came from one sample that was sequenced in a study of T-cell reconstitution after alpha-beta-depleted transplantation in children. It was with unique molecular identifiers that the TCRbeta library was prepared. TCRdb re-called the PCR reads with MiXCR, one entry per CDR3 protein. This table has some 400,000 distinct CDR3 sequences, around 21% appearing once. The source material was PBMCs from the stem cell graft donor, sampled from the stem cell graft. The receptor source for this set is a human donor who donated a stem cell graft to a child with acute myeloid leukemia.

This clonotype was picked up a small number of times. Written as DNA, the CDR3 is TGCAGCGTTGTTGTAGGATCTGCTAACTATGGCTACACCTTC. Translating gives CSVVVGSANYGYTF. The chain has TRBV29-1 and TRBJ1-2; D uncertain. Trimming pared 4 bases from V and 0 bases from J, leaving 12 bases between. This CDR3 has 14 residues. Germline loops: CDR1 SQVTM, CDR2 ANQGSEA.

The chain combines TRBV20-1 with TRBJ1-6; no definite D call. Germline values: CDR1 DFQATT, CDR2 SNEGSKA (reference sequence). The CDR3 loop spans 10 amino acids. Trimming left V 3 bases short and J 13 bases short, with 7 bases between. DNA for the CDR3: TGCAGTGCTAGTCCTTCTCCCCTCCACTTT. Translated, it gives CSASPSPLHF.

This sequence joins TRBV20-1 and TRBJ1-2; 8 bases line up with TRBD1. CDR3 length: 17 amino acids. CDR1 DFQATT and CDR2 SNEGSKA come from the germline V gene (reference sequence). Trimming took 1 base from V and 4 from J; bases not matched to a gene: 14. The CDR3 sequence is CSARGAGGVAVIYGYTF. The CDR3 DNA reads as TGCAGTGCTAGAGGGGCAGGGGGCGTGGCTGTTATCTATGGCTACACCTTC.

The chain carries TRBV12-3 or TRBV12-4 and TRBJ2-7; either TRBD1 or TRBD2 may supply D (6 bases each). The CDR3 contains 15 residues. V lost 1 base to trimming and J lost 2 bases, with 12 bases between them. CDR3 protein: CASSLGGATAYEQYF. Written as DNA, the CDR3 is TGTGCCAGCAGTTTAGGGGGGGCCACAGCCTACGAGCAGTACTTC.

Many counts were recorded for this clonotype. This chain uses TRBV29-1 with TRBJ2-7, with D perhaps TRBD1 (5 bases). There are 12 residues in the CDR3. Germline V gene data show CDR1 as SQVTM and CDR2 as ANQGSEA. V gave up 6 bases and J gave up 0 bases, with 9 bases separating them. CDR3 protein: CSVDDSSYEQYF. CDR3 nucleotide sequence: TGCAGCGTGGATGACAGCTCCTACGAGCAGTACTTC.

This clonotype was seen repeatedly, ten times or more. The rearrangement uses TRBV20-1 and TRBJ2-1; unclear D gene. CDR1 and CDR2 from the germline V gene are DFQATT and SNEGSKA (reference sequence). The V gene lost 3 bases and the J gene lost 12 bases, with 12 bases spanning the gap. The CDR3 has 11 residues. The CDR3 is CSASKGLSQFF. The DNA of the CDR3 is TGCAGTGCTAGTAAAGGGCTTTCGCAGTTCTTC.

This chain links TRBV11-2 with TRBJ2-3, with 9 bases fitting TRBD1. CDR1 and CDR2 from the germline V gene are SGHAT and FQNNGV. The CDR3 length is 14 residues. Trimming took 6 bases from V and 4 from J; bases not matched to a gene: 5. The CDR3 sequence is CASSPGTGSDTQYF. CDR3 bases: TGTGCCAGCAGTCCCGGGACAGGGTCAGATACGCAGTATTTT.

The chain carries TRBV12-3 or TRBV12-4 and TRBJ2-7; 8 nucleotides align to TRBD1. The CDR3 is made up of 13 amino acids. The J segment lost 2 bases and the V segment lost 6 bases, leaving 3 bases of the junction unmatched. CDR3 residues: CASRATGAYEQYF. Here the CDR3 DNA reads TGTGCCAGCAGGGCGACAGGGGCCTACGAGCAGTACTTC.

Only a few counts were recorded for this clonotype. The chain carries TRBV9 and TRBJ2-3; D not certain. Trimming shortened V by 6 bases and J by 8 bases, and 13 bases separated the two germline ends. Germline values: CDR1 SGDLS, CDR2 YYNGEE. The CDR3 is made up of 12 amino acids. CDR3 sequence reads: CASTRATGTQYF. CDR3 DNA: TGTGCCAGCACTCGGGCCACGGGTACGCAGTATTTT.

The chain joins TRBV25-1 to TRBJ2-3, with 14 bases identical to TRBD2. Germline loops: CDR1 MGHDK, CDR2 SYGVNS. V trimming: 4 bases; J trimming: 6 bases; junction bases outside the gene matches: 3. This CDR3 is 15 amino acids long. The CDR3 sequence: CASSGGLAGEDTQYF. As DNA, the CDR3 is TGTGCCAGCAGTGGGGGACTAGCGGGAGAGGATACGCAGTATTTT. The whole variable domain, remainder taken from reference TRBV25-1 and TRBJ2-3, is EADIYQTPRYLVIGTGKKITLECSQTMGHDKMYWYQQDPGMELHLIHYSYGVNSTEKGDLSSESTVSRIRTEHFPLTLESARPSHTSQYLCASSGGLAGEDTQYFGPGTRLTVL.

This sequence joins TRBV29-1 and TRBJ2-7; 10 bases line up with TRBD1. CDR1 SQVTM and CDR2 ANQGSEA come from the germline V gene. There are 13 residues in the CDR3. The V gene end was trimmed by 7 bases and the J gene end by 4 bases; junction bases not matched to a gene: 7. The CDR3 spells CSALTDRGYEQYF. DNA of the CDR3: TGCAGCGCCCTTACGGACAGGGGGTACGAGCAGTACTTC.

The chain joins TRBV7-2 to TRBJ2-7; 7 bases line up with TRBD1. The CDR3 is 14 amino acids. Germline trimming cut 4 bases from V and 2 bases from J; bases unmatched to any gene: 5. CDR1 SGHTA and CDR2 FQGNSA come from the germline V gene. CDR3 in DNA: TGTGCCAGCAGCTGGCGACAGGGCACCTACGAGCAGTACTTC. Translating gives CASSWRQGTYEQYF.

This clonotype occurred a few times. The genes are TRBV28 and TRBJ2-1; 7 bases align to TRBD2. V was pared by 3 bases and J by 7 bases, with 6 bases of the junction left unmatched. The V gene's germline CDR1 is MDHEN and CDR2 SYDVKM. CDR3 length: 14 residues. CDR3 region: CASSLVGEGNEQFF. DNA for the CDR3: TGTGCCAGCAGTTTGGTGGGGGAGGGGAATGAGCAGTTCTTC.

This clonotype was seen a few times. The CDR3 coding sequence is TGTGCCAGCAGCAAGGGGAAGGGCGCAGATACGCAGTATTTT. Translation gives CASSKGKGADTQYF. The chain links TRBV21-1 to TRBJ2-3. TRBV21-1 is a pseudogene segment. The CDR3 has 14 residues.

The chain employs TRBV5-1 and TRBJ2-3; no clear D. Per the germline V gene, CDR1 is SGHRS and CDR2 is YFSETQ. The CDR3 runs to 16 residues. V lost 2 bases and J lost 0, with 13 bases in between. The CDR3 spells CASSFSRQRSTDTQYF. CDR3 sequence (DNA): TGCGCCAGCAGCTTTTCCCGTCAGCGAAGCACAGATACGCAGTATTTT.

The V call is TRBV4-2, the J call TRBJ2-3; 11 bases align to TRBD2. The CDR3 is made up of 18 amino acids. Per the germline V gene, CDR1 is LGHNA and CDR2 is YNFKEQ. V shed 4 bases, J shed 5 bases, and the junction held 14 bases outside the gene matches. CDR3 bases: TGTGCCAGCAGCCCACGCCGACAACTAGCGGGAGTGGGAGATACGCAGTATTTT. It yields the protein CASSPRRQLAGVGDTQYF.

The rearrangement links TRBV13 to TRBJ2-5; D unresolved. Germline-derived CDR1 and CDR2 are PRHDT and FYEKMQ (reference sequence). The V and J ends lost 1 base and 2 bases respectively, with 5 bases between them. The CDR3 is 13 residues long. The CDR3 protein is CASSLEAQETQYF. The CDR3 bases are TGTGCCAGCAGCTTAGAGGCGCAAGAGACCCAGTACTTC.

The rearrangement links TRBV28 to TRBJ2-7, with TRBD1 matching 7 bases. The length of the CDR3 is 18 residues. J lost 3 bases, V lost 1 base, and 15 bases had no gene match. CDR1 is MDHEN and CDR2 is SYDVKM in the germline V gene. The CDR3 reads CASSLFRDSFSEDYEQYF. CDR3 nucleotide sequence: TGTGCCAGCAGTTTATTCCGGGACAGCTTCTCAGAGGACTACGAGCAGTACTTC.

This clonotype was observed a handful of times. CDR3 bases: TGTGCCAGCAGTGGGGGGAGTTCGACTGAAGCTTTCTTT. Translated, it gives CASSGGSSTEAFF. The chain recombines TRBV28 with TRBJ1-1, with D possibly being TRBD1 (5 bases). CDR1 and CDR2 (germline): MDHEN, SYDVKM. Trimming left V 5 bases short and J 5 bases short, with 12 bases between. The CDR3 has 13 amino acids.

This sequence joins TRBV28 and TRBJ1-5; D gene uncertain. The germline V and J ends were trimmed by 6 bases and 2 bases, with 14 bases remaining between them. Germline V gives CDR1 MDHEN, CDR2 SYDVKM. This CDR3 contains 15 residues. Written as DNA, the CDR3 is TGTGCCAGCAGACGGCGGTTCTTTGGCAATCAGCCCCAGCATTTT. It translates to CASRRRFFGNQPQHF.

The chain recombines TRBV3-1 with TRBJ2-1; 9 nucleotides agree with TRBD2. Germline assignment: CDR1 LGHDT and CDR2 YNNKEL (reference sequence). Trimming removed 3 bases from V and 4 bases from J; junction bases left unmatched: 7. The CDR3 is 16 residues long. CDR3 bases: TGTGCCAGCAGCCAGGTTAGCGGGAGCTTATACAATGAGCAGTTCTTC. This encodes CASSQVSGSLYNEQFF.

This clonotype was counted ten times or more. The chain has TRBV15 and TRBJ1-5; no clear D gene. The CDR3 is made up of 12 amino acids. V was trimmed by 3 bases and J by 3 bases, leaving 3 bases between them. CDR1 LNHNV and CDR2 YYDKDF come from the germline V gene (reference sequence). CDR3 sequence (DNA): TGTGCCACCAGCAGTTCCAATCAGCCCCAGCATTTT. Translated, it gives CATSSSNQPQHF.

V and J are TRBV3-1 and TRBJ2-1, with D perhaps matching TRBD1 (5 bases). The V gene's germline CDR1 is LGHDT and CDR2 YNNKEL (reference sequence). The germline V and J ends were trimmed by 3 bases and 5 bases, with 14 bases remaining between them. This CDR3 has 15 residues. CDR3 bases: TGTGCCAGCAGCCACCCTAGTTCAGGGAACAATGAGCAGTTCTTC. It encodes CASSHPSSGNNEQFF.

This rearrangement joins TRBV28 to TRBJ1-2, with 12 bases that match TRBD1. The CDR3 sequence is 15 residues long. J gave up 4 bases and V 5 bases, and 5 bases lay outside the gene matches. From germline, CDR1 is MDHEN and CDR2 SYDVKM. The DNA of the CDR3 is TGTGCCAGCAGTCCCGGGACAGGGGGCCGCTATGGCTACACCTTC. Residues: CASSPGTGGRYGYTF.

The V gene is TRBV12-3 or TRBV12-4, the J gene TRBJ2-7, with a tentative D call TRBD2 (6 bases). CDR3 length: 14 amino acids. Trimming removed 6 bases at V and 5 bases at J, with 17 bases between. The CDR3 is CASSVGGAGHEQYF. DNA of the CDR3: TGTGCCAGCAGCGTGGGGGGAGCCGGTCACGAGCAGTACTTC.

This clonotype has only a few counts. The rearrangement joins TRBV6-5 to TRBJ1-6; D is possibly TRBD1 (6 bases). The V and J ends lost 6 bases and 8 bases respectively, with 14 bases between them. Germline CDR1 and CDR2: MNHEY and SVGAGI. This CDR3 spans 14 amino acids. In DNA, the CDR3 is TGTGCCAGCAGCTACAGGGCGGGGGATTCACCCCTCCACTTT. It yields the protein CASSYRAGDSPLHF.

This clonotype showed up many times. The rearrangement joins TRBV18 to TRBJ2-1; 7 bases agree with TRBD2. Per the germline V gene, CDR1 is KGHSH and CDR2 is LQKENI. The CDR3 loop spans 18 amino acids. The V and J ends lost 4 bases and 0 bases, in that order; junction bases with no gene match: 12. DNA for the CDR3: TGTGCCAGCTCACAGGAGCGGAGCGGGATGAGCTCCTACAATGAGCAGTTCTTC. As protein: CASSQERSGMSSYNEQFF.

This chain joins TRBV6-5 and TRBJ1-4; D might be TRBD1 (5 bases). CDR1 is MNHEY and CDR2 is SVGAGI in the germline V gene. This CDR3 contains 15 residues. The V end lost 4 bases, the J end lost 3 bases, and 12 bases lay between the germline ends. DNA of the CDR3: TGTGCCAGCAGTTTTGCGGGGGTAGCTAATGAAAAACTGTTTTTT. This encodes CASSFAGVANEKLFF.

Only a few counts were recorded for this clonotype. The chain is built from TRBV12-3 or TRBV12-4 and TRBJ2-6; D is undetermined. There are 17 residues in the CDR3. V was pared by 3 bases and J by 0 bases, with 12 bases between. As DNA, the CDR3 is TGTGCCAGCAGTTTTTGGGGAATCGACTCTGGGGCCAACGTCCTGACTTTC. Translation gives CASSFWGIDSGANVLTF.

This sequence joins TRBV7-2 and TRBJ1-2; D is ambiguous. With 6 bases removed from V and 8 bases from J, the gap between germline ends came to 13 bases. Germline CDR1 reads SGHTA; CDR2 reads FQGNSA. The CDR3 extends over 12 amino acids. The CDR3 protein is CASRGAGGGYTF. The CDR3 DNA sequence: TGTGCCAGCAGGGGCGCGGGAGGGGGCTACACCTTC.

The V and J genes are TRBV12-3 or TRBV12-4 and TRBJ2-2; possibly TRBD1 or TRBD2 for D (6 bases each). This CDR3 region has 16 residues. Trimming removed 7 bases at V and 4 bases at J, with 19 bases between. CDR3 sequence reads: CASTAGRGPITGELFF. CDR3 bases: TGTGCCAGCACCGCCGGACGGGGGCCGATCACCGGGGAGCTGTTTTTT.